This entry concerns a single T cell receptor (beta chain). Its target is unknown. Exclusion of a patient followed from autoimmune disease history or systemic immunosuppression. The germline CDR1 and CDR2 sequences are MNHEY and SVGAGI. There are 14 residues in the CDR3. With 5 bases clipped from V and 3 bases from J, the junction kept 4 bases outside the gene matches. Generated by immunoSEQ multiplex PCR, the TCRdb table keeps only in-frame clones and is missing some. In the table there are 67,000 or so clones, 88% of which are singletons. This entry comes from a study of OX40 agonist ivuxolimab in advanced cancers. The overall study: At 0.01 to 10 mg/kg, ivuxolimab was administered intravenously to patients every 2 weeks. Patients enrolled in dose escalation were diagnosed with hepatocellular carcinoma, melanoma, renal cell or head and neck cancer. Regarding the study as a whole: The mean number of expanded clones was higher in CD8+ T cells than in CD4+.

Sequenced here: CD4+ or CD8+ T cells sorted from blood, sampled in a trial of the OX40 agonist ivuxolimab. The gene calls are TRBV6-5 and TRBJ1-2; 9 positions match TRBD1. This sequence originates from an adult with an advanced solid tumor such as melanoma, head and neck, liver or kidney cancer. CDR3 amino acids: CASSRDREDYGYTF. CDR3 nucleotide sequence: TGTGCCAGCAGTCGGGACAGGGAAGACTATGGCTACACCTTC.